One sample yielded the 10 T cell receptor beta chains listed below, sequenced in a study of cytomegalovirus exposure and HLA in healthy donors (dated by TCRdb to 2016 to 2017). Preparation of the library involved the immunoSEQ multiplex PCR assay. A mixture of 60 forward primers for TCR Vbeta segments and 13 reverse primers for TCR Jbeta segments was used in the multiplex PCR. TCRdb holds this immuneACCESS table with in-frame rearrangements only. Some clones are missing; in checked studies, unresolved V genes explain under half, and the rest has no known cause. The sample table lists 95,000 to 100,000 clones, roughly 82% of them with a count of one. 8% to 9% of the sample is taken by the ten largest. Sequencing was performed on PBMCs. These receptors all come from a human donor in good health.

The chain is built from TRBV4-3 and TRBJ2-3, with TRBD2 matching over 9 bases. CDR1 LGHNA and CDR2 YSLEER come from the germline V gene. CDR3 length: 16 amino acids. With V trimmed by 4 bases and J by 5 bases, 10 bases remained unmatched. CDR3 bases: TGCGCCAGCAGCCCCGATAGCGGGAGTGGGATAGATACGCAGTATTTT. Amino acids: CASSPDSGSGIDTQYF.

The genes are TRBV5-1 and TRBJ2-3, with 7 bases that match TRBD2. The length of the CDR3 is 16 residues. Germline lookup yields CDR1 SGHRS and CDR2 YFSETQ. Trimming took 4 bases from V and 2 from J; bases not matched to a gene: 10. The CDR3 protein is CASSLKPAGTTDTQYF. The CDR3 DNA reads TGCGCCAGCAGCCTAAAGCCAGCGGGGACCACAGATACGCAGTATTTT.

This clone was detected only once. The chain links TRBV4-1 to TRBJ2-2; D perhaps matches TRBD1 (5 bases). CDR3 length: 14 residues. Germline lookup yields CDR1 MGHRA and CDR2 YSYEKL. V dropped 6 bases and J dropped 2 bases, with 10 bases sitting between them. CDR3 sequence (DNA): TGCGCCAGCAGGCAGACAGTTAACACCGGGGAGCTGTTTTTT. Translating it yields CASRQTVNTGELFF.

The rearrangement joins TRBV27 to TRBJ1-1; D is ambiguous. The length of the CDR3 is 13 residues. Germline loops: CDR1 MNHEY, CDR2 SMNVEV (reference sequence). V was pared by 0 bases and J by 8 bases, with 10 bases between. The CDR3 here is CASSLSWREEAFF. CDR3 in DNA: TGTGCCAGCAGTTTATCATGGAGGGAGGAAGCTTTCTTT.

DNA of the CDR3: TGCGCCAGCAGCTTAAGACAGTTCCAGGGGACCCAGTACTTC. It encodes CASSLRQFQGTQYF. The chain combines TRBV5-1 with TRBJ2-5, with D perhaps TRBD1 (5 bases). V lost 2 bases and J lost 7, with 15 bases in between. Germline lookup yields CDR1 SGHRS and CDR2 YFSETQ. The CDR3 runs to 14 residues.

V gene TRBV30 combines with J gene TRBJ2-1, with TRBD2 matching over 7 bases. Looked up from germline, CDR1 is GTSNPN and CDR2 is SVGIG (reference sequence). CDR3 length equals 13 residues. The V segment lost 0 bases and the J segment 10 bases; nucleotides outside the gene matches: 6. The chain's CDR3 is CAWSVLDGREQFF. CDR3 DNA: TGTGCCTGGAGTGTACTAGACGGGAGGGAGCAGTTCTTC.

In this sample, this clone turned up a few times. V and J are TRBV30 and TRBJ2-7; TRBD2 agrees at 7 bases. J gave up 4 bases and V 2 bases, and 8 bases lay outside the gene matches. The CDR3 runs 14 residues. Germline values: CDR1 GTSNPN, CDR2 SVGIG (reference sequence). The CDR3 loop reads CAWSRGEGQYEQYF. CDR3 nucleotide sequence: TGTGCCTGGAGTCGGGGGGAGGGCCAGTACGAGCAGTACTTC.

V gene TRBV5-1 combines with J gene TRBJ1-5; no firm D call. The CDR3 has 14 residues. Germline values: CDR1 SGHRS, CDR2 YFSETQ. The V end was cut by 0 bases, the J end by 4 bases, with 8 bases between. CDR3 nucleotide sequence: TGCGCCAGCAGCTTGGCCGGGGTTAATCAGCCCCAGCATTTT. Protein sequence: CASSLAGVNQPQHF.

The rearrangement joins TRBV4-1 to TRBJ2-2, with 13 bases lining up with TRBD2. The CDR3 is made up of 16 amino acids. Trimming cost V 6 bases and J 5 bases; bases outside gene matches: 6. Germline CDR1 and CDR2: MGHRA and YSYEKL. DNA of the CDR3: TGCGCCAGCAGTCCGAGGACTAGCGGGAGTACCGGGGAGCTGTTTTTT. Its translation is CASSPRTSGSTGELFF.

This chain connects TRBV7-6 to TRBJ1-3; TRBD1 matches 8 bases. Trimming took 5 bases from V and 4 from J; bases not matched to a gene: 7. The CDR3 is 15 residues long. Germline assignment: CDR1 SGHVS and CDR2 FNYEAQ. CDR3 DNA sequence: TGTGCCAGCAGCACGTTGACAGGGGAAGGAAACACCATATATTTT. It is translated as CASSTLTGEGNTIYF.